This T cell receptor (beta chain) is from a study of identical twins. Study-wide results and caveats: Zero-insertion results could be subject to partial confounding by invariant MAIT and iNKT cells.

Template switching added a universal primer site; cDNA carried unique molecular identifiers. From the 5' RACE reads, TCRdb called clonotypes with MiXCR, one entry per CDR3 protein. This table has 410,000 or so distinct CDR3 sequences, about a fifth appearing once. The CDR3 spans 13 residues. Germline V gene lookup returns CDR1 SGHRS and CDR2 YFSETQ. V lost 4 bases to trimming and J lost 3 bases, with 10 bases between them. This clonotype was counted many times. The antigen remains unidentified. V usage is TRBV5-1 and J usage is TRBJ1-2; D is unclear. The sequence came from a man in his forties or fifties in good health. Sequenced sample: naive T cells sorted from blood. DNA of the CDR3: TGCGCCAGCAGCACCGGGTCGGACTATGGCTACACCTTC. Its protein product is CASSTGSDYGYTF.